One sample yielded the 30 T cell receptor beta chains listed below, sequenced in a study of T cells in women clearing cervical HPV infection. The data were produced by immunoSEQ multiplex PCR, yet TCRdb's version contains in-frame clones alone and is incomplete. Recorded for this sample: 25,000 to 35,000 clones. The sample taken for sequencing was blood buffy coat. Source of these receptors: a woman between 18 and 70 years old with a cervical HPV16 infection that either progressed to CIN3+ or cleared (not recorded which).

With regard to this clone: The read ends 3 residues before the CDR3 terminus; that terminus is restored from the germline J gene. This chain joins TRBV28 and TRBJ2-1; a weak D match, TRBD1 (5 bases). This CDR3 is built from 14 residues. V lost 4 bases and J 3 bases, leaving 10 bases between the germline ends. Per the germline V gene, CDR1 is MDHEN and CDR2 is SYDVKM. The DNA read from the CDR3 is TGTGCCAGCAGTTACAGGTCCTACTACAATGAG. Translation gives CASSYRSYYNE. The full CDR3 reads CASSYRSYYNEQFF. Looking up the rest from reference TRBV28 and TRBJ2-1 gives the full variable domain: DVKVTQSSRYLVKRTGEKVFLECVQDMDHENMFWYRQDPGLGLRLIYFSYDVKMKEKGDIPEGYSVSREKKERFSLILESASTNQTSMYLCASSYRSYYNEQFFGPGTRLTVL.

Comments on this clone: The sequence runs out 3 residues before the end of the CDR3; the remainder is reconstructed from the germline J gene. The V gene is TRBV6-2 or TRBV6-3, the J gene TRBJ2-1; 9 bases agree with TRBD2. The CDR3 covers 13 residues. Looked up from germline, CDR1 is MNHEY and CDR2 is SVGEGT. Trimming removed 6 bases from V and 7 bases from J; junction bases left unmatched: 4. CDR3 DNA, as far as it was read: TGTGCCAGCAGGGCTAGCGGGGCTAATGAG. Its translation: CASRASGANE. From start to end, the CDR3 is CASRASGANEQFF.

The sequenced part of the CDR3 DNA is TGTGCCAGCAGCTTGGACCCCGGTCCCTATGGC. Translated: CASSLDPGPYG. In full, the CDR3 is CASSLDPGPYGYTF. This chain links TRBV5-4 with TRBJ1-2; no clear D gene. The CDR3 goes on 3 residues after the read ends, and that part is filled in from the germline J gene. Germline-derived CDR1 and CDR2 are SGHNT and YYREEE (reference sequence). There are 14 residues in the CDR3. V was trimmed by 0 bases and J by 4 bases, leaving 10 bases between them.

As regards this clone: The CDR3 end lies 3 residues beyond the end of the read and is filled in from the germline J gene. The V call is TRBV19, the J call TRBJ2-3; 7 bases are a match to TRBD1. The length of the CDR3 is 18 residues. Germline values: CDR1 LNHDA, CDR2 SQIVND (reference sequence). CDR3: CASSIFYGGQDVEETQYF. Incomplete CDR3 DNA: TGTGCCAGTAGTATTTTTTACGGAGGACAGGATGTCGAAGAGACG.

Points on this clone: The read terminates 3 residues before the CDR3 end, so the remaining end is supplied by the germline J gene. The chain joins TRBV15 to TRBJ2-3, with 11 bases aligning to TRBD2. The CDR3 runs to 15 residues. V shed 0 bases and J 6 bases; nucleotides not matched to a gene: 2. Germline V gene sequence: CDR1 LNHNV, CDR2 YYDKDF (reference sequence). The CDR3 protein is CATSRDTSGSDTQYF. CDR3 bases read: TGTGCCACCAGCAGAGATACTAGCGGGAGCGATACG.

The CDR3 protein is CASSLEAYEQYF. Incomplete CDR3 DNA: TGTGCCAGCAGTCTCGAGGCCTACGAG. This sequence joins TRBV2 and TRBJ2-7; D call uncertain. The read terminates 3 residues before the CDR3 end, so the remaining end is supplied by the germline J gene. Trimming shortened V by 5 bases and J by 2 bases, and 7 bases separated the two germline ends. The CDR3 spans 12 residues. The V gene's germline CDR1 is SNHLY and CDR2 FYNNEI.

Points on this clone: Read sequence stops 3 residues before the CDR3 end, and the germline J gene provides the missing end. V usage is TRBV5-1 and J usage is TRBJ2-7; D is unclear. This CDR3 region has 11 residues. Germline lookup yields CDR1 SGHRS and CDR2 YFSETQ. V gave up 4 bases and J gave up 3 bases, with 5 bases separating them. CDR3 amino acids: CASSANYEQYF. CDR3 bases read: TGCGCCAGCAGCGCGAACTACGAG.

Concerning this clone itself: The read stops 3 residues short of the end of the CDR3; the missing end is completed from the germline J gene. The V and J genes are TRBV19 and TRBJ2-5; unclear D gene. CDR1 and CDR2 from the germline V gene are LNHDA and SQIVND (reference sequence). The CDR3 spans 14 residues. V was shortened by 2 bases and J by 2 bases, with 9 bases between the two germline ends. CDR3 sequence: CASSIWPQQETQYF. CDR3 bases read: TGTGCCAGTAGTATATGGCCACAACAAGAGACC.

The DNA read from the CDR3 is TGTGCCAGCAGCCGCCTAGGGGGGGTTACAGGGGGAGGTGAAAAA. Translated: CASSRLGGVTGGGEK. The complete CDR3 reads CASSRLGGVTGGGEKLFF. V gene TRBV4-2 combines with J gene TRBJ1-4; 8 bases line up with TRBD1. The read falls 3 residues short of the CDR3 end, and the missing part is taken from the germline J gene. Germline V gene data show CDR1 as LGHNA and CDR2 as YNFKEQ. The CDR3 length is 18 residues. Losses at the gene ends were 4 bases for V and 7 bases for J; bases not matched to a gene: 17.

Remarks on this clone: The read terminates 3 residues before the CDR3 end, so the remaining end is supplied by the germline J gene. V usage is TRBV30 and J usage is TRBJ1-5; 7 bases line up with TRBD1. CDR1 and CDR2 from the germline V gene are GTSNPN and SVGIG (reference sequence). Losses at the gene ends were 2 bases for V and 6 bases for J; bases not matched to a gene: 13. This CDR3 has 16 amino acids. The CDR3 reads CAWSLEGALGRQPQHF. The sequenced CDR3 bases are TGTGCCTGGAGTTTGGAGGGGGCTCTGGGACGTCAGCCC. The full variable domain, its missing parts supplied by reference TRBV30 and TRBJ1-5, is SQTIHQWPATLVQPVGSPLSLECTVEGTSNPNLYWYRQAAGRGLQLLFYSVGIGQISSEVPQNLSASRPQDRQFILSSKKLLLSDSGFYLCAWSLEGALGRQPQHFGDGTRLSIL.

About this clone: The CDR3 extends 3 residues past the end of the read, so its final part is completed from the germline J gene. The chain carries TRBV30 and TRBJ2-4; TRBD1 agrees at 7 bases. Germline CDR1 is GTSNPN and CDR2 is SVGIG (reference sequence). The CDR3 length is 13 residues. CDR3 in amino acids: CAWSEGQLYGQYF. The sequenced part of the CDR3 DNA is TGTGCCTGGAGTGAGGGACAGCTCTATGGT.

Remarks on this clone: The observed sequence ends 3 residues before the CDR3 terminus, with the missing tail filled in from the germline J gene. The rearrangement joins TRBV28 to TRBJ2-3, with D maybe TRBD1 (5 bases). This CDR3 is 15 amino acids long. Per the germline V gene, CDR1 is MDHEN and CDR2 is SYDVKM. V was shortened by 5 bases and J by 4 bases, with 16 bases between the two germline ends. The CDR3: CASSLRAEKADTQYF. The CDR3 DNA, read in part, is TGTGCCAGCAGTCTCAGGGCCGAGAAGGCAGATACG.

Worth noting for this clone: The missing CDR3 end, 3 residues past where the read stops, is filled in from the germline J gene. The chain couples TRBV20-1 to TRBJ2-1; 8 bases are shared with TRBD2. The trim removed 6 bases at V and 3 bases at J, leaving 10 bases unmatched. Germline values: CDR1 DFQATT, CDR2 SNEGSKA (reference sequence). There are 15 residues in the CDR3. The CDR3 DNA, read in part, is TGCAGTGCCCGGGGCCTAGCGGGTAACTACAATGAG. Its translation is CSARGLAGNYNE. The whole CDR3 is CSARGLAGNYNEQFF.

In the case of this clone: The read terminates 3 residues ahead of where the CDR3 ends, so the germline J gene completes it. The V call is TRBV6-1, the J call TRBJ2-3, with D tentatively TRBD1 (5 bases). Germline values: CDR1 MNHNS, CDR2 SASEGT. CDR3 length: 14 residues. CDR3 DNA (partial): TGTGCCAGCAGTGAGAACAGGAGCAATCAGCCG. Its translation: CASSENRSNQP. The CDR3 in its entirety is CASSENRSNQPQYF.

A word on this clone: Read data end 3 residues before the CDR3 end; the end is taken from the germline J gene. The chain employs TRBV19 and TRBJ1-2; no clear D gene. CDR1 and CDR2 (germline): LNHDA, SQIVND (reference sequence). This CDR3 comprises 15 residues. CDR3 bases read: TGTGCCAGTAGTCCACGACTAGCGGGGAGGGATACC. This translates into CASSPRLAGRDT. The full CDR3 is CASSPRLAGRDTYTF.

Partial CDR3 DNA: TGTGCCAGCAGCTTCGATCGGGGGGAGACC. Its protein product is CASSFDRGET. The full-length CDR3 reads as CASSFDRGETQYF. The rearrangement uses TRBV7-6 and TRBJ2-5; the D gene is possibly TRBD2 (6 bases). Sequencing ends 3 residues short of the CDR3 end; the germline J gene provides the rest. The CDR3 is 13 amino acids. Germline assignment: CDR1 SGHVS and CDR2 FNYEAQ. The V end was cut by 3 bases, the J end by 5 bases, with 10 bases between.

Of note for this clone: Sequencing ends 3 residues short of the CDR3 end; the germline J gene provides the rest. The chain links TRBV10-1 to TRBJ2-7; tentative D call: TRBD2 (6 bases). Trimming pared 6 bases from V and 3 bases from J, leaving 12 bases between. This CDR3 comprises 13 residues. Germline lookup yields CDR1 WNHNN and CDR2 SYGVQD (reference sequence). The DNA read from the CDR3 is TGCGCCAGCAGCCGGGCGGGAAGCTACGAG. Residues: CASSRAGSYE. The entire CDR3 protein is CASSRAGSYEQYF.

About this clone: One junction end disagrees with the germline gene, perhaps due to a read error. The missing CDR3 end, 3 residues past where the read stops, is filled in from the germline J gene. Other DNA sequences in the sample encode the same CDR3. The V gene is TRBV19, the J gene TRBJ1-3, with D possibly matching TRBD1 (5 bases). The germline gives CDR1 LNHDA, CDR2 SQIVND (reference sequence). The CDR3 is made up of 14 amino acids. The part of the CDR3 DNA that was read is TGTGCCAGTAGTATACAGACAGCTGGAAACACG. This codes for CASSIQTAGNT. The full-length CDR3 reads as CASSIQTAGNTIYF.

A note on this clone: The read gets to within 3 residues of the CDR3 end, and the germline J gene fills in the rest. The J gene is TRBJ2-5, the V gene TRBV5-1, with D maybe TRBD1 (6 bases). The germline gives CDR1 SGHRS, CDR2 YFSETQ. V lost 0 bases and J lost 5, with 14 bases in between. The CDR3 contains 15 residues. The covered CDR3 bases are TGCGCCAGCAGCTTGGGGTGGGGCCAGGGGGAGACC. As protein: CASSLGWGQGET. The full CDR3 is CASSLGWGQGETQYF. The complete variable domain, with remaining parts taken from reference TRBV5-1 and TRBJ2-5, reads KAGVTQTPRYLIKTRGQQVTLSCSPISGHRSVSWYQQTPGQGLQFLFEYFSETQRNKGNFPGRFSGRQFSNSRSEMNVSTLELGDSALYLCASSLGWGQGETQYFGPGTRLLVL.

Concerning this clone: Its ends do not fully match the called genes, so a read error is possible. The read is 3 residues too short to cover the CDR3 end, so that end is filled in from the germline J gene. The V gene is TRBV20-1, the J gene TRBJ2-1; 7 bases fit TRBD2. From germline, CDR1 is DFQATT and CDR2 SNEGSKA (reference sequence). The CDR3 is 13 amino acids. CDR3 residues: CSARETIYSEQFF. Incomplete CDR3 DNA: TGCAGTGCGCGGGAGACAATCTACAGTGAG.

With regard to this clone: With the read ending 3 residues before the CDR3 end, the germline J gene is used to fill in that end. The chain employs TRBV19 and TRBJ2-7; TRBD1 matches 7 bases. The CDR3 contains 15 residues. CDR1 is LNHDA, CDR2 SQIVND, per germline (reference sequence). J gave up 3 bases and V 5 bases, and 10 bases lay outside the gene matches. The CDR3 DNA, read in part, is TGTGCCAGTAGTTCGGGCGTCAGGGGGTTCTACGAG. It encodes CASSSGVRGFYE. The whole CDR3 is CASSSGVRGFYEQYF. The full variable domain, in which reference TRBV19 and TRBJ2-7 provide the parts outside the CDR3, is DGGITQSPKYLFRKEGQNVTLSCEQNLNHDAMYWYRQDPGQGLRLIYYSQIVNDFQKGDIAEGYSVSREKKESFPLTVTSAQKNPTAFYLCASSSGVRGFYEQYFGPGTRLTVT.

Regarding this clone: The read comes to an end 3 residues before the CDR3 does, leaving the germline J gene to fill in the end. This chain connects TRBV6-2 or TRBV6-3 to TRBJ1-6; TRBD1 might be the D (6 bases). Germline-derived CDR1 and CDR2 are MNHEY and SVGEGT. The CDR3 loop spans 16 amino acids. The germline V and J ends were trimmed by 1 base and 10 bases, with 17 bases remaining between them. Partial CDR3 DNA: TGTGCCAGCAGTTACTTGCAGGGGCGCAGTGAGTCACCC. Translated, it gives CASSYLQGRSESP. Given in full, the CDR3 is CASSYLQGRSESPLHF.

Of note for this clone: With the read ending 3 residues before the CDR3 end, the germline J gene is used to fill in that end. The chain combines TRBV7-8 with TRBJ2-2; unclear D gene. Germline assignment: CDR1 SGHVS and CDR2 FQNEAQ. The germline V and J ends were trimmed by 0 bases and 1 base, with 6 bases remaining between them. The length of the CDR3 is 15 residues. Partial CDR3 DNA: TGTGCCAGCAGCTTAGCCTCACAGAACACCGGGGAG. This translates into CASSLASQNTGE. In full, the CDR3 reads CASSLASQNTGELFF.

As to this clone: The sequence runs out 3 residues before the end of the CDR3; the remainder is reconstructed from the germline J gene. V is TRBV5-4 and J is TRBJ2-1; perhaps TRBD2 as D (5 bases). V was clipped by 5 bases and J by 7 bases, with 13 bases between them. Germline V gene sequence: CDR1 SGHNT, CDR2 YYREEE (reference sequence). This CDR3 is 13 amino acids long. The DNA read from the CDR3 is TGTGCCAGCAGACCTCTAGCCGCGAATGAG. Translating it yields CASRPLAANE. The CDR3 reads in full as CASRPLAANEQFF. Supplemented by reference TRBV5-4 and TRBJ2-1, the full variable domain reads ETGVTQSPTHLIKTRGQQVTLRCSSQSGHNTVSWYQQALGQGPQFIFQYYREEENGRGNFPPRFSGLQFPNYSSELNVNALELDDSALYLCASRPLAANEQFFGPGTRLTVL.

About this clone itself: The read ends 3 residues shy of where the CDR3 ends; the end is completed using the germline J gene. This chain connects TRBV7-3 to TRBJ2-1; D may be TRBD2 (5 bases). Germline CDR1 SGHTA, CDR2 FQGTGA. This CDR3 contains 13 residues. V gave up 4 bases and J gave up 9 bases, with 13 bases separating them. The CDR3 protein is CASSSPLASEQFF. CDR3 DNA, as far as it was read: TGTGCCAGCAGCTCCCCTCTAGCAAGTGAG.

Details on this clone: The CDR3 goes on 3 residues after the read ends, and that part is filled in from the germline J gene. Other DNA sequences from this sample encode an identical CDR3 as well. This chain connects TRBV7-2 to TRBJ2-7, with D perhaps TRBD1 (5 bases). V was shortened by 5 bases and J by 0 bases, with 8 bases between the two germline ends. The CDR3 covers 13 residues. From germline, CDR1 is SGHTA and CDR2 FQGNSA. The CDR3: CASSLGHSYEQYF. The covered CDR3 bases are TGTGCCAGCAGCCTCGGACACTCCTACGAG. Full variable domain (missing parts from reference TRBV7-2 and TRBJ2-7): GAGVSQSPSNKVTEKGKDVELRCDPISGHTALYWYRQSLGQGLEFLIYFQGNSAPDKSGLPSDRFSAERTGGSVSTLTIQRTQQEDSAVYLCASSLGHSYEQYFGPGTRLTVT.

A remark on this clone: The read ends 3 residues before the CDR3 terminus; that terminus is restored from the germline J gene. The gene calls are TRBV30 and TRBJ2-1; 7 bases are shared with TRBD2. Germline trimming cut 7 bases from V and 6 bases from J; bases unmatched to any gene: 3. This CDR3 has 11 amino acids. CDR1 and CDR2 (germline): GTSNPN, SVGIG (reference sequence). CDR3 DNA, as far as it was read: TGTGCCTCACTAGCGACCAATGAG. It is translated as CASLATNE. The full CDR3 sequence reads CASLATNEQFF.

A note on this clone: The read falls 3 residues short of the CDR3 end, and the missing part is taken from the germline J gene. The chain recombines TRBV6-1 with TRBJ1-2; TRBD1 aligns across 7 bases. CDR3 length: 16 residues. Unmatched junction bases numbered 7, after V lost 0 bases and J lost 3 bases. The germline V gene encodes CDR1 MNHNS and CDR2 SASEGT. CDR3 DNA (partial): TGTGCCAGCAGTGAAGCCTGGACAGGCTGGGACTATGGC. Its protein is CASSEAWTGWDYG. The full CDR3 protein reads CASSEAWTGWDYGYTF.

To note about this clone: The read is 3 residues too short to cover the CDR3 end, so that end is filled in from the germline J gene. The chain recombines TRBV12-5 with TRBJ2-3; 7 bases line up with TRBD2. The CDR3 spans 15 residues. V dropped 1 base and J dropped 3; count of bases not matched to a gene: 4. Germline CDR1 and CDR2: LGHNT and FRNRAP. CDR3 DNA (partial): TGTGCTAGTGGTTTGGCACGGGGGGAGACAGATACG. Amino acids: CASGLARGETDT. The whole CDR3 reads CASGLARGETDTQYF.

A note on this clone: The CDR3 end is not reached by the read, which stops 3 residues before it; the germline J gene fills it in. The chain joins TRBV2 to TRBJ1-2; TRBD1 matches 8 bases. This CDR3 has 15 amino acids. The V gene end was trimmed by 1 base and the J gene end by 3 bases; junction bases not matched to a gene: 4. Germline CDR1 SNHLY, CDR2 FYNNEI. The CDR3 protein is CASSEVDRGDYGYTF. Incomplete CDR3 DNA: TGTGCCAGCAGTGAAGTCGACAGGGGAGACTATGGC.